The 27 T cell receptor beta chains given below trace back to one sample, sequenced in a study of blood T cell repertoires in COVID-19. Measured with immunoSEQ multiplex PCR; TCRdb has only the in-frame clones, and not every one. The table has hundreds of thousands of clones, around 89% seen once; the top ten hold roughly 12%. Sequenced sample: peripheral blood. All receptors come from a woman aged 45-60 years with COVID-19, enrolled during active disease.

The rearrangement joins TRBV29-1 to TRBJ1-1; D gene uncertain. V was cut by 3 bases and J by 4 bases, with 12 bases left in between. The germline CDR1 and CDR2 sequences are SQVTM and ANQGSEA. The CDR3 runs 13 residues. Here the CDR3 reads CSVEGSAGTEAFF. CDR3 DNA sequence: TGCAGCGTTGAGGGCAGTGCAGGCACTGAAGCTTTCTTT.

The chain links TRBV4-2 to TRBJ1-6; 8 bases line up with TRBD1. With V trimmed by 0 bases and J by 7 bases, 8 bases remained unmatched. Germline CDR1 is LGHNA and CDR2 is YNFKEQ. The CDR3 runs 17 residues. The CDR3 reads CASSQDSQGAGNSPLHF. DNA for the CDR3: TGTGCCAGCAGCCAAGATTCGCAGGGGGCAGGCAATTCACCCCTCCACTTT.

This clone was counted a few times. V gene TRBV13 combines with J gene TRBJ1-1, with D unclear. The CDR3 spans 13 residues. Trimming took 8 bases from V and 6 from J, leaving 16 bases between them. Germline assignment: CDR1 PRHDT and CDR2 FYEKMQ (reference sequence). This CDR3 is CASRLRETSEAFF. The DNA for the CDR3 is TGTGCCAGCCGCCTGAGGGAAACCTCTGAAGCTTTCTTT.

V and J are TRBV5-5 and TRBJ2-7; D ambiguous. The length of the CDR3 is 12 residues. The V end lost 1 base, the J end lost 6 bases, and 8 bases lay between the germline ends. CDR1 SGHKS and CDR2 YYEKEE come from the germline V gene (reference sequence). In nucleotides, the CDR3 is TGTGCCAGCAGCTTGAATCCGCGCGAGCAGTACTTC. Translation: CASSLNPREQYF.

The gene calls are TRBV7-2 and TRBJ2-3; D uncertain. The CDR3 has 14 amino acids. Between the trimmed V and J ends, which lost 2 bases and 6 bases, there was a span of 12 bases. Looked up from germline, CDR1 is SGHTA and CDR2 is FQGNSA. The chain's CDR3 is CASSLLSRRDTQYF. CDR3 DNA sequence: TGTGCCAGCAGCTTACTTAGCCGGCGGGATACGCAGTATTTT.

This chain joins TRBV5-1 and TRBJ2-1, with D tentatively TRBD2 (5 bases). The CDR3 length is 14 residues. In germline, CDR1 is SGHRS, CDR2 YFSETQ. V dropped 3 bases and J dropped 10 bases, with 17 bases sitting between them. The chain's CDR3 is CASSSPDYPREQFF. The CDR3 nucleotides read TGCGCCAGCAGCTCGCCCGACTATCCCCGGGAGCAGTTCTTC.

This chain links TRBV25-1 with TRBJ2-5; 7 nucleotides line up with TRBD1. CDR3 length: 14 amino acids. Trimming at V came to 2 bases and at J to 4 bases, leaving 4 bases not matched to a gene. The germline CDR1 and CDR2 sequences are MGHDK and SYGVNS. The CDR3 loop is CASSEIQGSETQYF. The CDR3 DNA sequence: TGTGCCAGCAGTGAAATACAGGGGTCAGAGACCCAGTACTTC.

This clone occurred once. The gene calls are TRBV29-1 and TRBJ1-1, with unresolved D. The CDR3 totals 16 residues. From germline, CDR1 is SQVTM and CDR2 ANQGSEA. With 0 bases removed from V and 0 bases from J, the gap between germline ends came to 14 bases. In DNA form, the CDR3 reads TGCAGCGTTGAAGATCGGAAGGCAGACATGAACACTGAAGCTTTCTTT. Its protein product is CSVEDRKADMNTEAFF.

The table lists this clone with a few counts. The chain combines TRBV11-2 with TRBJ1-3, with 7 nucleotides matching TRBD1. V shed 8 bases and J 4 bases; nucleotides not matched to a gene: 5. The germline gives CDR1 SGHAT, CDR2 FQNNGV. The CDR3 contains 13 residues. CDR3 nucleotides: TGTGCCAGCTCGACAGGGCTCGGAAACACCATATATTTT. Its protein is CASSTGLGNTIYF.

V gene TRBV9 combines with J gene TRBJ1-2, with 9 bases fitting TRBD1. V gave up 0 bases and J gave up 12 bases; unmatched junction bases: 6. The CDR3 totals 13 residues. The germline CDR1 and CDR2 sequences are SGDLS and YYNGEE. CDR3: CASSVAGQGKDTF. The CDR3 nucleotides are TGTGCCAGCAGCGTAGCGGGACAGGGAAAAGACACCTTC.

The gene calls are TRBV28 and TRBJ1-2; D is perhaps TRBD1 (6 bases). Germline-derived CDR1 and CDR2 are MDHEN and SYDVKM. The CDR3 sequence is 17 residues long. V shed 4 bases and J shed 1 base, with 19 bases lying between them. CDR3 sequence reads: CASSSNFGGLLNYGYTF. The CDR3 DNA reads TGTGCCAGCAGTTCCAACTTCGGGGGGCTCCTTAACTATGGCTACACCTTC.

The chain employs TRBV7-6 and TRBJ2-7, with D possibly being TRBD1 (6 bases). Trimming pared 2 bases from V and 5 bases from J, leaving 7 bases between. Germline V CDR1 and CDR2: SGHVS, FNYEAQ. The CDR3 length is 12 residues. CDR3 nucleotide sequence: TGTGCCAGCAGCTTAAGGACAGACGAGCAGTACTTC. This translates into CASSLRTDEQYF.

The chain recombines TRBV27 with TRBJ1-1, with 11 bases aligning to TRBD1. The CDR3 spans 15 residues. After removal of 5 bases from V and 3 bases from J, the junction contained 5 bases not matched to a gene. In germline, CDR1 is MNHEY, CDR2 SMNVEV (reference sequence). The CDR3 protein is CASSPGTGGDTEAFF. In DNA, the CDR3 is TGTGCCAGCAGTCCTGGGACAGGGGGGGACACTGAAGCTTTCTTT.

J is TRBJ2-6 and V is TRBV7-2, with 12 bases fitting TRBD1. Germline V CDR1 and CDR2: SGHTA, FQGNSA. Trimming took 2 bases from V and 2 from J; bases not matched to a gene: 4. There are 18 residues in the CDR3. The CDR3 DNA reads as TGTGCCAGCAGCTTATATGGGACAGGGGGCACTGGGGCCAACGTCCTGACTTTC. Protein: CASSLYGTGGTGANVLTF.

The rearrangement links TRBV18 to TRBJ2-5; the D gene is possibly TRBD2 (5 bases). V was clipped by 3 bases and J by 5 bases, with 16 bases between them. This CDR3 is built from 15 residues. The germline gives CDR1 KGHSH, CDR2 LQKENI. The CDR3 DNA follows: TGTGCCAGCTCACCCAATGGGAGCCCGTGGGAGACCCAGTACTTC. Encoded protein: CASSPNGSPWETQYF. Looking up the rest from reference TRBV18 and TRBJ2-5 gives the full variable domain: NAGVMQNPRHLVRRRGQEARLRCSPMKGHSHVYWYRQLPEEGLKFMVYLQKENIIDESGMPKERFSAEFPKEGPSILRIQQVVRGDSAAYFCASSPNGSPWETQYFGPGTRLLVL.

Remarks on this clone: Other DNA sequences in this sample translate to the same CDR3. This chain connects TRBV5-1 to TRBJ2-1; 9 positions match TRBD1. CDR3 length: 15 amino acids. Germline loops: CDR1 SGHRS, CDR2 YFSETQ. The ends lost 3 bases at V and 1 base at J; junction bases unmatched: 2. In nucleotides, the CDR3 is TGCGCCAGCAGCTCAGGACAGGGGTCCTACAATGAGCAGTTCTTC. Protein: CASSSGQGSYNEQFF.

This clone showed up just once. The gene calls are TRBV6-5 and TRBJ1-2; D is uncertain. Germline V gives CDR1 MNHEY, CDR2 SVGAGI. V shed 7 bases and J shed 7 bases, with 13 bases lying between them. The CDR3 runs to 12 residues. CDR3 DNA: TGTGCCAGCATGAGGGAGGACGTTGGCTACACCTTC. As protein: CASMREDVGYTF.

V gene TRBV12-3 or TRBV12-4 combines with J gene TRBJ1-4; TRBD1 might be the D (6 bases). With 3 bases removed from V and 8 bases from J, the gap between germline ends came to 10 bases. The CDR3 runs 13 residues. CDR3 sequence: CASSFYREEKLFF. The CDR3 DNA reads as TGTGCCAGCAGTTTCTACAGGGAGGAAAAACTGTTTTTT.

J is TRBJ1-1 and V is TRBV19; TRBD1 might be the D (6 bases). CDR3 length: 14 residues. Germline V gene data show CDR1 as LNHDA and CDR2 as SQIVND (reference sequence). The V gene lost 5 bases and the J gene lost 0 bases, with 10 bases spanning the gap. This chain's CDR3 is CASSAGQLNTEAFF. In nucleotides, the CDR3 is TGTGCCAGTAGTGCAGGACAGCTGAACACTGAAGCTTTCTTT.

The chain combines TRBV29-1 with TRBJ1-2; 7 positions agree with TRBD1. Germline-derived CDR1 and CDR2 are SQVTM and ANQGSEA. The CDR3 extends over 14 amino acids. V trimming: 6 bases; J trimming: 4 bases; junction bases outside the gene matches: 11. The CDR3 DNA reads as TGCAGCGTGAAAGACAGGGAGGACACCTATGGCTACACCTTC. Amino acids: CSVKDREDTYGYTF.

Comments on this clone: Additional DNA sequences in this sample encode the identical CDR3. The chain has TRBV28 and TRBJ2-2; D is unclear. CDR3 size: 14 residues. CDR1 MDHEN and CDR2 SYDVKM come from the germline V gene. V gave up 2 bases and J gave up 1 base, with 5 bases separating them. CDR3 in amino acids: CASSLGGNTGELFF. CDR3 DNA sequence: TGTGCCAGCAGTTTAGGCGGGAACACCGGGGAGCTGTTTTTT.

The chain employs TRBV5-5 and TRBJ1-6; TRBD1 matches at 9 bases. This CDR3 spans 14 amino acids. The trim removed 4 bases at V and 9 bases at J, leaving 5 bases unmatched. Germline assignment: CDR1 SGHKS and CDR2 YYEKEE (reference sequence). The CDR3 reads CASSRDREGSPLHF. The DNA of the CDR3 is TGTGCCAGCAGCCGGGACAGGGAAGGTTCACCCCTCCACTTT.

A single count supports this clone. The V gene is TRBV6-5, the J gene TRBJ1-1; 7 positions agree with TRBD1. Germline V gives CDR1 MNHEY, CDR2 SVGAGI. This CDR3 is built from 12 residues. Trimming at V came to 10 bases and at J to 4 bases, leaving 6 bases not matched to a gene. CDR3 amino acids: CATGRGPTEAFF. In DNA form, the CDR3 reads TGTGCCACCGGGAGGGGGCCCACTGAAGCTTTCTTT.

This chain uses TRBV29-1 with TRBJ2-1, with 10 bases that match TRBD1. From germline, CDR1 is SQVTM and CDR2 ANQGSEA. The CDR3 covers 15 residues. Trimming took 7 bases from V and 4 from J; bases not matched to a gene: 10. CDR3 bases: TGCAGCGGTGGGGGTCGGGACAGGGGTTACAATGAGCAGTTCTTC. It translates to CSGGGRDRGYNEQFF.

This clone has ten or more counts. J is TRBJ2-2 and V is TRBV5-1; 8 bases map to TRBD2. Germline CDR1 is SGHRS and CDR2 is YFSETQ. V was clipped by 3 bases and J by 3 bases; unmatched bases: 1. CDR3 length equals 14 residues. This CDR3 is CASSSGGDTGELFF. CDR3 bases: TGCGCCAGCAGCTCCGGGGGGGACACCGGGGAGCTGTTTTTT.

This chain connects TRBV5-6 to TRBJ1-4, with D possibly matching TRBD1 (5 bases). This CDR3 is built from 14 residues. Per germline, CDR1 SGHDT and CDR2 YYEEEE. Trimming removed 4 bases at V and 8 bases at J, with 15 bases between. CDR3 coding DNA: TGTGCCAGCAGCCCGACAGTTAGTGTCGAAAAACTGTTTTTT. This codes for CASSPTVSVEKLFF.

The chain carries TRBV3-1 (or the pseudogene TRBV3-2) and TRBJ2-5; D is unclear. Looked up from germline, CDR1 is LGHDT and CDR2 is YNNKEL (reference sequence). This CDR3 is 13 amino acids long. The V end was cut by 0 bases, the J end by 1 base, with 3 bases between. The DNA for the CDR3 is TGTGCCAGCAGCCAAGACATCCAAGAGACCCAGTACTTC. Residues: CASSQDIQETQYF.